These T cell receptor beta chains were read from a single sample in a study of cytomegalovirus exposure and HLA in healthy donors. Measured with immunoSEQ multiplex PCR; TCRdb has only the in-frame clones, and not every one. Its table records approximately 200,000 clones. Sequencing was done on a sample of PBMCs. These receptors originate from a boy between 10 and 17 years old in good health and CMV-seronegative. The CDR3 runs from the conserved cysteine through the conserved F or W. D genes are given only for firm matches.

j_gene: TRBJ2-6; v_gene: TRBV9; d_gene: -; CDR3nt: TGTGCCAGCAGCGTAGGGACATATCTAGGGGCCAACGTCCTGACTTTC; CDR3aa: CASSVGTYLGANVLTF
j_gene: TRBJ2-1; v_gene: TRBV19; d_gene: TRBD2; CDR3nt: TGTGCCAGTAGTAAAAGGACTAGCGGGGGGGATGAGCAGTTCTTC; CDR3aa: CASSKRTSGGDEQFF
j_gene: TRBJ1-1; v_gene: TRBV19; d_gene: -; CDR3nt: TGTGCCAGTAGCTGGGACAAGAACACTGAAGCTTTCTTT; CDR3aa: CASSWDKNTEAFF
j_gene: TRBJ2-2; v_gene: TRBV30; d_gene: -; CDR3nt: TGTGCCTGGAGAGCGGTGAACACCGGGGAGCTGTTTTTT; CDR3aa: CAWRAVNTGELFF
j_gene: TRBJ2-5; v_gene: TRBV19; d_gene: -; CDR3nt: TGTGCCAGTAGCCCCGCTCGAGGCCGGGAGACCCAGTACTTC; CDR3aa: CASSPARGRETQYF
j_gene: TRBJ1-5; v_gene: TRBV2; d_gene: -; CDR3nt: TGTGCCAGCAGTGATCCCAGCCAGGGGAATCAGCCCCAGCATTTT; CDR3aa: CASSDPSQGNQPQHF
j_gene: TRBJ2-2; v_gene: TRBV10-2; d_gene: -; CDR3nt: TGCGCCAGCATGGGGCAGGAGCTGTTTTTT; CDR3aa: CASMGQELFF
j_gene: TRBJ1-1; v_gene: TRBV20-1; d_gene: -; CDR3nt: TGCAGTGCTTTCACAGGGACTGAAGCTTTCTTT; CDR3aa: CSAFTGTEAFF
j_gene: TRBJ2-1; v_gene: TRBV5-1; d_gene: -; CDR3nt: TGCGCCAGCAGCTTGGGGGGGGACAACAGGGGCAATGAGCAGTTCTTC; CDR3aa: CASSLGGDNRGNEQFF
j_gene: TRBJ2-3; v_gene: TRBV7-9; d_gene: TRBD1; CDR3nt: TGTGCCAGCAGCCCAGGACAGGGTCGTGCAGATACGCAGTATTTT; CDR3aa: CASSPGQGRADTQYF
j_gene: TRBJ1-2; v_gene: TRBV28; d_gene: -; CDR3nt: TGTGCCAGCAGCTCCTCCGGGGACTATGGCTACACCTTC; CDR3aa: CASSSSGDYGYTF
j_gene: TRBJ1-1; v_gene: TRBV5-1; d_gene: -; CDR3nt: TGCGCCAGCAGCTCCGGACGGGGGAACACTGAAGCTTTCTTT; CDR3aa: CASSSGRGNTEAFF
j_gene: TRBJ1-2; v_gene: TRBV7-2; d_gene: -; CDR3nt: TGTGCCAGCACCTTAAGGAGAGAGACGGCGAGGGGCTACACCTTC; CDR3aa: CASTLRRETARGYTF
j_gene: TRBJ1-4; v_gene: TRBV18; d_gene: TRBD1; CDR3nt: TGTGCCAGCTCACCTCAGGGGGGCCCTAATGAAAAACTGTTTTTT; CDR3aa: CASSPQGGPNEKLFF
j_gene: TRBJ1-1; v_gene: TRBV5-1; d_gene: -; CDR3nt: TGCGCCAGCAGCTTGGGTGGCTCCCGGGGCACTGAAGCTTTCTTT; CDR3aa: CASSLGGSRGTEAFF
j_gene: TRBJ2-1; v_gene: TRBV27; d_gene: TRBD1; CDR3nt: TGTGCCAGCAGTTTAGAAATTAAGGCGGGACAGGGGTTAGATGAGCAGTTCTTC; CDR3aa: CASSLEIKAGQGLDEQFF
j_gene: TRBJ2-1; v_gene: TRBV7-6; d_gene: TRBD2; CDR3nt: TGTGCCAGCGCTACTAGCGACCGTCGTCGGGAGCAGTTCTTC; CDR3aa: CASATSDRRREQFF
j_gene: TRBJ1-6; v_gene: TRBV9; d_gene: -; CDR3nt: TGTGCCAGCAGCTCCCTCTCCCAGGGATCACCCCTCCACTTT; CDR3aa: CASSSLSQGSPLHF
j_gene: TRBJ1-2; v_gene: TRBV28; d_gene: -; CDR3nt: TGTGCCAGCCTGACCGGGACTTCAGGCGGCTACACCTTC; CDR3aa: CASLTGTSGGYTF
j_gene: TRBJ2-7; v_gene: TRBV19; d_gene: -; CDR3nt: TGTGCCAGTAGTAGGTCGGGCTACGAGCAGTACTTC; CDR3aa: CASSRSGYEQYF
j_gene: TRBJ1-2; v_gene: TRBV5-5; d_gene: -; CDR3nt: TGTGCCAGCAACTTGCAGGGGCCTGGCTATGGCTACACCTTC; CDR3aa: CASNLQGPGYGYTF
j_gene: TRBJ2-3; v_gene: TRBV27; d_gene: -; CDR3nt: TGTGCCAGCGGGGGGGATACGCAGTATTTT; CDR3aa: CASGGDTQYF
j_gene: TRBJ1-4; v_gene: TRBV2; d_gene: -; CDR3nt: TGTGCCAGCAGTAAACAGGGTAGGGCTAATGAAAAACTGTTTTTT; CDR3aa: CASSKQGRANEKLFF
j_gene: TRBJ1-1; v_gene: TRBV6-6; d_gene: -; CDR3nt: TGTGCCAGCAGTTACGATAATCGGGACACTGAAGCTTTCTTT; CDR3aa: CASSYDNRDTEAFF